The 19 T cell receptor beta chains listed next were all sequenced from one sample in a study of cytomegalovirus exposure and HLA in healthy donors. Both 60 Vbeta primers and 13 Jbeta primers went into the PCR. Profiled with immunoSEQ multiplex PCR; TCRdb holds only in-frame clones, not every one. The table has about 200,000 clones, over 75% seen once. Sequenced: PBMCs. All receptors come from a girl aged 2-15 years in good health and CMV-seronegative.

This chain connects TRBV2 to TRBJ2-5; TRBD2 agrees at 8 bases. CDR1 is SNHLY, CDR2 FYNNEI, per germline. This CDR3 comprises 16 residues. Trimming removed 8 bases from V and 2 bases from J; junction bases left unmatched: 13. The CDR3 is CASLLMRGTRQETQYF. In DNA, the CDR3 is TGTGCCAGCCTACTGATGCGTGGGACTAGACAAGAGACCCAGTACTTC. Using reference TRBV2 and TRBJ2-5 for the parts outside the CDR3, the full variable domain is EPEVTQTPSHQVTQMGQEVILRCVPISNHLYFYWYRQILGQKVEFLVSFYNNEISEKSEIFDDQFSVERPDGSNFTLKIRSTKLEDSAMYFCASLLMRGTRQETQYFGPGTRLLVL.

This rearrangement joins TRBV5-6 to TRBJ1-4; 9 bases match TRBD1. The germline V gene has CDR1 SGHDT and CDR2 YYEEEE. The trim removed 4 bases at V and 8 bases at J, leaving 9 bases unmatched. This CDR3 is 15 amino acids long. DNA of the CDR3: TGTGCCAGCAGCCGCTCCGGGACAGGGCAGGAAAAACTGTTTTTT. Amino acids: CASSRSGTGQEKLFF.

The rearrangement uses TRBV6-1 and TRBJ2-1; unclear D gene. With 2 bases removed from V and 13 bases from J, the gap between germline ends came to 27 bases. Looked up from germline, CDR1 is MNHNS and CDR2 is SASEGT. The CDR3 length is 17 residues. The CDR3 DNA reads as TGTGCCAGCAGTGAAAGATGGTGGGTAGCAGCCGTTTTTTACCAGTTCTTC. Its translation is CASSERWWVAAVFYQFF.

The gene calls are TRBV4-1 and TRBJ1-6; D is perhaps TRBD1 (6 bases). The CDR3 loop spans 15 amino acids. Trimming cost V 1 base and J 10 bases, with 14 bases left between them. Germline lookup yields CDR1 MGHRA and CDR2 YSYEKL. CDR3 nucleotides: TGCGCCAGCAGCCAAGTCGCCCACAGGGACTCACCCCTCCACTTT. As protein: CASSQVAHRDSPLHF.

The DNA for the CDR3 is TGTGCCAGCAGTACGACAGGGGGAACTGAAGCTTTCTTT. Its protein is CASSTTGGTEAFF. The chain combines TRBV6-6 with TRBJ1-1, with 9 bases lining up with TRBD1. The J segment lost 5 bases and the V segment lost 5 bases, leaving 3 bases of the junction unmatched. Germline-derived CDR1 and CDR2 are MNHNY and SVGAGI (reference sequence). This CDR3 is built from 13 residues.

The chain recombines TRBV7-2 with TRBJ1-2, with 9 bases matching TRBD1. Trimming took 0 bases from V and 6 from J; bases not matched to a gene: 14. The CDR3 consists of 18 residues. Germline loops: CDR1 SGHTA, CDR2 FQGNSA. CDR3 bases: TGTGCCAGCAGCTTAGCGCTTGCGACAGGGGGTAGGATGAATGGCTACACCTTC. The encoded protein is CASSLALATGGRMNGYTF.

About this clone itself: The sample has other DNA sequences that encode this CDR3 too. The J gene is TRBJ2-3, the V gene TRBV5-4, with a tentative D call TRBD1 (7 bases). This CDR3 has 13 amino acids. CDR1 is SGHNT, CDR2 YYREEE, per germline (reference sequence). V gave up 2 bases and J gave up 5 bases, with 9 bases separating them. CDR3 loop: CASSFRGEDTQYF. In DNA, the CDR3 is TGTGCCAGCAGCTTCAGGGGGGAAGATACGCAGTATTTT.

The V and J genes are TRBV19 and TRBJ1-5; D possibly corresponds to TRBD1 (5 bases). Trimming removed 1 base at V and 9 bases at J, with 13 bases between. CDR1 and CDR2 from the germline V gene are LNHDA and SQIVND (reference sequence). The CDR3 runs to 14 residues. The CDR3 loop reads CASSIGQSSWPQHF. The CDR3 DNA follows: TGTGCCAGTAGTATAGGACAGTCTTCATGGCCCCAGCATTTT. Full variable domain (rest looked up from reference TRBV19 and TRBJ1-5): DGGITQSPKYLFRKEGQNVTLSCEQNLNHDAMYWYRQDPGQGLRLIYYSQIVNDFQKGDIAEGYSVSREKKESFPLTVTSAQKNPTAFYLCASSIGQSSWPQHFGDGTRLSIL.

This sequence joins TRBV7-9 and TRBJ1-4; TRBD1 matches at 7 bases. The CDR3 sequence is 15 residues long. V was clipped by 5 bases and J by 3 bases; unmatched bases: 6. Germline V gene data show CDR1 as SEHNR and CDR2 as FQNEAQ (reference sequence). CDR3: CASSPHDRANEKLFF. The CDR3 DNA is TGTGCCAGCAGCCCACATGACAGGGCTAATGAAAAACTGTTTTTT.

This chain joins TRBV19 and TRBJ1-2; TRBD1 matches at 11 bases. The V gene end was trimmed by 6 bases and the J gene end by 3 bases; junction bases not matched to a gene: 3. The CDR3 spans 14 residues. Germline V lookup: CDR1 LNHDA, CDR2 SQIVND (reference sequence). The CDR3 sequence: CASSRDRGYYGYTF. The CDR3 DNA reads as TGTGCCAGTAGCCGGGACAGGGGGTACTATGGCTACACCTTC.

This clone was seen only a few times. The CDR3 coding sequence is TGTGCCAGCAGCCAAGACGGTCGACAGGACCGGGGAGCGGGGCCACCCCTCCACTTT. Its translation is CASSQDGRQDRGAGPPLHF. The gene calls are TRBV4-2 and TRBJ1-6; the D gene is possibly TRBD1 (6 bases). V was shortened by 0 bases and J by 11 bases, with 26 bases between the two germline ends. The CDR3 runs 19 residues. Germline CDR1 LGHNA, CDR2 YNFKEQ.

The chain carries TRBV6-1 and TRBJ1-1; D not resolved. The CDR3 totals 15 residues. V lost 6 bases and J lost 3, with 17 bases in between. Germline CDR1 and CDR2: MNHNS and SASEGT. CDR3 DNA sequence: TGTGCCAGCAGCGGTCAGAAGACCGGGGACACTGAAGCTTTCTTT. This codes for CASSGQKTGDTEAFF.

This clone was detected only once. The chain carries TRBV2 and TRBJ2-5, with D possibly TRBD2 on 6 matching bases. The germline V and J ends were trimmed by 4 bases and 5 bases, with 14 bases remaining between them. CDR3 size: 14 residues. Per germline, CDR1 SNHLY and CDR2 FYNNEI. The CDR3: CASSVRTGRETQYF. CDR3 DNA: TGTGCCAGCAGTGTTAGGACGGGGAGGGAGACCCAGTACTTC.

The table lists this clone with a count of one. The J gene is TRBJ2-1, the V gene TRBV27, with a weak D call TRBD2 (5 bases). This CDR3 is 15 amino acids long. Germline loops: CDR1 MNHEY, CDR2 SMNVEV (reference sequence). V shed 2 bases and J shed 6 bases, with 14 bases lying between them. CDR3 coding DNA: TGTGCCAGCAGTTTAAGCGGCCTAGCCCGCAATGAGCAGTTCTTC. The encoded protein is CASSLSGLARNEQFF.

This chain links TRBV2 with TRBJ2-5, with TRBD2 matching 10 bases. The CDR3 consists of 17 residues. Trimming at V came to 0 bases and at J to 4 bases, leaving 8 bases not matched to a gene. The germline V gene encodes CDR1 SNHLY and CDR2 FYNNEI. The CDR3 region is CASSEAHLAGARETQYF. CDR3 in DNA: TGTGCCAGCAGTGAAGCGCACCTAGCGGGAGCACGAGAGACCCAGTACTTC.

A few counts support this clone. The rearrangement uses TRBV6-5 and TRBJ2-2; D might be TRBD1 (5 bases). The V end lost 2 bases, the J end lost 0 bases, and 10 bases lay between the germline ends. Looked up from germline, CDR1 is MNHEY and CDR2 is SVGAGI. The CDR3 contains 16 residues. The CDR3 DNA reads TGTGCCAGCAGTTACATGGGGCGGTCGAACACCGGGGAGCTGTTTTTT. It yields the protein CASSYMGRSNTGELFF.

The chain employs TRBV9 and TRBJ2-5; the match to TRBD2 covers 11 bases. Per the germline V gene, CDR1 is SGDLS and CDR2 is YYNGEE. This CDR3 contains 15 residues. The junction had 2 bases not matched to a gene; V was cut back by 3 bases and J by 1 base. This CDR3 is CASSAGLAVQETQYF. The CDR3 DNA sequence: TGTGCCAGCAGCGCGGGACTAGCGGTCCAAGAGACCCAGTACTTC.

V and J are TRBV10-2 and TRBJ1-1; TRBD1 matches at 8 bases. The CDR3 is made up of 16 amino acids. Trimming removed 2 bases from V and 5 bases from J; junction bases left unmatched: 10. The germline V gene encodes CDR1 WSHSY and CDR2 SAAADI. CDR3 in DNA: TGCGCCAGCAGTGAGGGACAGGGATGGTCTTCGACTGAAGCTTTCTTT. Protein: CASSEGQGWSSTEAFF.

DNA of the CDR3: TGCGCCAGCAGCCAAGAGAGGGACATTGGTGGAAACACCATATATTTT. This encodes CASSQERDIGGNTIYF. The chain employs TRBV4-1 and TRBJ1-3, with a tentative D call TRBD1 (6 bases). CDR1 is MGHRA, CDR2 YSYEKL, per germline. Trimming cost V 0 bases and J 3 bases, with 12 bases left between them. This CDR3 has 16 amino acids.